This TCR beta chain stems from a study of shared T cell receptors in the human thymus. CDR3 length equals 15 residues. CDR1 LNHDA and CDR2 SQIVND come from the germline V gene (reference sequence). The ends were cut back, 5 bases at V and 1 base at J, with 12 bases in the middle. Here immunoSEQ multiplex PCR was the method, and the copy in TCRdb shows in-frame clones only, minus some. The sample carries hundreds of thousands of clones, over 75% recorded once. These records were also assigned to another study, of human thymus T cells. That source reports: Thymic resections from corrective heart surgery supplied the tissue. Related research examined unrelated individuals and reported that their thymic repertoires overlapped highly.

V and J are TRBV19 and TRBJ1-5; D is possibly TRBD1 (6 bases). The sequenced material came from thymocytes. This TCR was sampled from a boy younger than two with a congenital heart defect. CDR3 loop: CASSQGGESNQPQHF. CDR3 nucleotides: TGTGCCAGTAGTCAAGGGGGAGAGAGCAATCAGCCCCAGCATTTT.